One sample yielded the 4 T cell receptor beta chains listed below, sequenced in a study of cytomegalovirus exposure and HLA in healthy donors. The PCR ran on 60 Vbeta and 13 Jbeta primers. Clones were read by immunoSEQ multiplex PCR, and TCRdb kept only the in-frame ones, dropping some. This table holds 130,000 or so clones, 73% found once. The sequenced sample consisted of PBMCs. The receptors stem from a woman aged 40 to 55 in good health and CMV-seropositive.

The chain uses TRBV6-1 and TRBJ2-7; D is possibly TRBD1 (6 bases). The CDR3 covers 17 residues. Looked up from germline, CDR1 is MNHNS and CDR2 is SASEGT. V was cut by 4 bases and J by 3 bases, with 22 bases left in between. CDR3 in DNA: TGTGCCAGCAGTGGAGACTTGCCCGGGACACTTTTCTACGAGCAGTACTTC. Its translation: CASSGDLPGTLFYEQYF.

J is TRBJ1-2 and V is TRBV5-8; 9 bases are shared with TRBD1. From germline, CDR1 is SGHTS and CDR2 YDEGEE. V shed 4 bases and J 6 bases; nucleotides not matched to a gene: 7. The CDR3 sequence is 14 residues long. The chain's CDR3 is CASSPTGGRDGYTF. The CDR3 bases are TGTGCCAGCAGCCCAACAGGGGGCCGGGATGGCTACACCTTC.

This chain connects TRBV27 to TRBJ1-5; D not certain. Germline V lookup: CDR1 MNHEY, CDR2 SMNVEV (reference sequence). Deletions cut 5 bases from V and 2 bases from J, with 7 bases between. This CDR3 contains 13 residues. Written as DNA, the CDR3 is TGTGCCAGCAGTACTAGCGGCAATCAGCCCCAGCATTTT. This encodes CASSTSGNQPQHF.

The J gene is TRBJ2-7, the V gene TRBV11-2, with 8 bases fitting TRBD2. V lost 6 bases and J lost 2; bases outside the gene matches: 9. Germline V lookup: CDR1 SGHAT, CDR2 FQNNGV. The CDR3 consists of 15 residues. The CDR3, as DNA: TGTGCCAGCAGTTCTTCTAGCGGGCCCCCCTACGAGCAGTACTTC. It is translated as CASSSSSGPPYEQYF.